This T cell receptor beta chain was recorded in a study of shared clonotypes between healthy human individuals. TCRdb's copy holds only in-frame clones and misses some; the assay was immunoSEQ multiplex PCR. The table includes approximately 2,000,000 clones, about 94% detected once. Germline V CDR1 and CDR2: SGHTA, FQGTGA. The CDR3 has 16 residues. Trimming took off 5 bases at V and 5 bases at J, with 21 bases between the two ends. Naive CD8 cells comprised CD45RO-negative, CCR7-positively selected cells, excluding terminally differentiated effector memory CD45RA+ cells. Sequencing was carried out using naive CD8+ T cells from PBMCs. This sequence joins TRBV7-3 and TRBJ2-5; D is ambiguous. The receptor was isolated from a man aged 18 to 35 in good health. Some clones in this sample may be carry-over from other donors' samples. CDR3 sequence (DNA): TGTGCCAGCAGCCTCCTGGGCTCTTCCTCATTTGAGACCCAGTACTTC. Protein: CASSLLGSSSFETQYF.